Here is one T cell receptor beta chain with its context. Its cognate antigen has yet to be identified. Base qualities were left out, and no much larger clone turns up one base away. This sample was included in a study of OX40 agonist ivuxolimab in advanced cancers. Regarding the complete study: The costimulatory receptor OX40 (CD134) was targeted by ivuxolimab, a fully human IgG2 agonistic monoclonal antibody. A male proportion of around 80% and a mean age of around 60 years, ranging from about 20 to 80, were recorded for the dose-escalation cohort. Intravenous ivuxolimab was administered to patients every 2 weeks at six dose levels: 0.01, 0.1, 0.3, 1.5, 3 and 10 mg/kg. The monotherapy dose-escalation portion (N of about 50 patients) of the phase I ivuxolimab trial is reported in the paper. The point of sequencing TCRbeta in the periphery was to test whether ivuxolimab changed TCR sequence diversity and drove clonal T-cell expansion. Patients were allowed to have had prior anti-PD-1, anti-PD-L1 or anti-CTLA-4 therapy, and more than 30% of the dose-escalation patients had previously received checkpoint inhibitors. Partial responses occurred in three dose-escalation patients, of whom one had hepatocellular carcinoma and two had cutaneous melanoma. Of the approximately 50 patients in dose escalation, some 20 had hepatocellular carcinoma, some 15 had melanoma, 9 had renal cell carcinoma and 9 had head and neck cancer.

Genomic DNA was isolated from the sorted cells so that the TCRbeta CDR3 region could be sequenced. The immunoSEQ Assay was used for sequencing of TCRbeta CDR3 regions. TCRdb took this table from immuneACCESS and kept in-frame rearrangements with V and J called. Such tables lack part of the clones; where checked against another copy, unresolved V genes explain under half of the gap, and the rest is unexplained. The sample table lists roughly 96,000 clones, about 84% of them with a count of one. Around 5.5% of the sample is held by the ten biggest clonotypes. The CDR3 sequence holds 14 residues, the cysteine and phenylalanine included. This entry keeps only the CDR3 DNA: 42 bases, framed from base 1. The germline V gene (reference sequence) supplies CDR1 SEHNR and CDR2 FQNEAQ. V gives up 5 bases and J gives up 9 bases, and the segment between their germline ends measures 17 bases. Patients with a history of autoimmune disease or receiving systemic immunosuppression were excluded from the trial. Peripheral blood for TCR sequencing was collected from all dose cohorts at baseline, on cycle 4 day 1, and on cycle 7 day 1. The samples were taken from a phase I, first-in-human, multicenter, open-label dose-escalation trial of ivuxolimab. Adults with locally advanced or metastatic melanoma, renal cell carcinoma, hepatocellular carcinoma or head and neck squamous cell carcinoma were enrolled in the trial. Before TCR sequencing, CD4+ and CD8+ T cells were separately sorted from peripheral blood.

On the study overall, not on this receptor specifically: At doses of 0.1 to 3.0 mg/kg, clonal expansion of both CD4+ and CD8+ T cells in blood was seen between baseline and week 6. Antigen specificity was not determined for the clonally expanded peripheral T cells. Low levels of normalized T-cell clonal expansion were also seen in some patients who did not respond. After ivuxolimab, more expanded clones were found on average in CD8+ T cells than in CD4+ T cells. Partial responders in the 0.1-3.0 mg/kg groups had among the lowest normalized peripheral clonal expansion, especially among CD8+ T cells.

This chain is built from TRBV7-9 and TRBJ1-5; a tentative D call is TRBD1 (5 bases match). The source of this sequence is an adult with an advanced solid tumor such as melanoma, head and neck, liver or kidney cancer. Sequenced material: CD4+ or CD8+ T cells sorted from blood, taken in a trial of the OX40 agonist ivuxolimab. The CDR3 reads as follows: CASSVDSFGVPQHF. The nucleotide sequence reads as follows: TGTGCCAGCAGCGTCGACAGCTTTGGGGTGCCCCAGCATTTT.